The 28 T cell receptor beta chains listed next were all sequenced from one sample in a study of blood T cell repertoires in COVID-19. Sequenced by immunoSEQ multiplex PCR; TCRdb stores in-frame clones only, minus some. In the table there are about 40,000 clones, under 85% of which are singletons. The sequenced material came from peripheral blood. The receptors shown here come from a woman of 80 years or more with acute or convalescent COVID-19.

This clone turned up a few times. The CDR3 nucleotides read TGTGCTAGTGGTTTGGCTGGGGAGATCTACGAGCAGTACTTC. This translates into CASGLAGEIYEQYF. The chain carries TRBV12-5 and TRBJ2-7; maybe TRBD2 (5 bases). The CDR3 loop spans 14 amino acids. Germline V gene data show CDR1 as LGHNT and CDR2 as FRNRAP. The V end was cut by 1 base, the J end by 3 bases, with 10 bases between.

The V and J genes are TRBV4-3 and TRBJ1-2; 7 nucleotides line up with TRBD1. Germline V lookup: CDR1 LGHNA, CDR2 YSLEER. V was clipped by 0 bases and J by 4 bases; unmatched bases: 14. The CDR3 runs to 18 residues. The CDR3 DNA sequence: TGCGCCAGCAGCCAAGATCTTGGACAGGTCACGATTAGCTATGGCTACACCTTC. Translating it yields CASSQDLGQVTISYGYTF.

The genes are TRBV5-1 and TRBJ2-5, with 10 positions matching TRBD2. The length of the CDR3 is 17 residues. V trimming: 4 bases; J trimming: 0 bases; junction bases outside the gene matches: 9. Germline V gene sequence: CDR1 SGHRS, CDR2 YFSETQ. The CDR3 sequence: CASSPLVAGGNQETQYF. The CDR3 DNA follows: TGCGCCAGCAGCCCCCTGGTAGCGGGGGGAAACCAAGAGACCCAGTACTTC. Full variable domain (missing parts from reference TRBV5-1 and TRBJ2-5): KAGVTQTPRYLIKTRGQQVTLSCSPISGHRSVSWYQQTPGQGLQFLFEYFSETQRNKGNFPGRFSGRQFSNSRSEMNVSTLELGDSALYLCASSPLVAGGNQETQYFGPGTRLLVL.

This rearrangement joins TRBV18 to TRBJ1-2; TRBD1 agrees at 7 bases. V dropped 4 bases and J dropped 8; count of bases not matched to a gene: 13. This CDR3 contains 15 residues. Germline CDR1 and CDR2: KGHSH and LQKENI. Written as DNA, the CDR3 is TGTGCCAGCTCACTAACCGGGACAGCCGAGGGGGGCTACACCTTC. Translation gives CASSLTGTAEGGYTF.

This rearrangement joins TRBV6-2 or TRBV6-3 to TRBJ2-3, with TRBD2 identical over 7 bases. V dropped 2 bases and J dropped 4; count of bases not matched to a gene: 6. Germline V gives CDR1 MNHEY, CDR2 SVGEGT. The CDR3 totals 15 residues. The CDR3 here is CASSYGGSGSDTQYF. The DNA of the CDR3 is TGTGCCAGCAGTTACGGCGGGAGTGGGTCAGATACGCAGTATTTT.

This chain links TRBV30 with TRBJ1-1, with a possible D match to TRBD1 (5 bases). CDR3 length: 10 residues. The germline V and J ends were trimmed by 5 bases and 5 bases, with 6 bases remaining between them. CDR1 and CDR2 from the germline V gene are GTSNPN and SVGIG (reference sequence). The CDR3 DNA reads TGTGCCTGGTACAGGACTGAAGCTTTCTTT. Its translation: CAWYRTEAFF.

The genes are TRBV7-2 and TRBJ1-2, with D uncertain. Germline assignment: CDR1 SGHTA and CDR2 FQGNSA. The CDR3 extends over 12 amino acids. V shed 5 bases and J shed 5 bases, with 9 bases lying between them. The CDR3 spells CASSLEAYGYTF. The CDR3 region has the DNA TGTGCCAGCAGCCTTGAAGCTTATGGCTACACCTTC.

J is TRBJ1-2 and V is TRBV28; perhaps TRBD1 as D (5 bases). The CDR3 contains 16 residues. Trimming cost V 6 bases and J 4 bases, with 21 bases left between them. Germline loops: CDR1 MDHEN, CDR2 SYDVKM. The CDR3 spells CASSGTARRGVYGYTF. CDR3 nucleotides: TGTGCCAGCAGCGGGACTGCTCGCCGGGGGGTCTATGGCTACACCTTC.

The V call is TRBV5-1, the J call TRBJ2-2, with a tentative D call TRBD1 (5 bases). This CDR3 spans 13 amino acids. V lost 4 bases, J lost 5 bases, and 9 bases lay in between. The germline V gene has CDR1 SGHRS and CDR2 YFSETQ. Here the CDR3 DNA reads TGCGCCAGCAGCACGACAGTTACCGGGGAGCTGTTTTTT. Translated: CASSTTVTGELFF.

The V and J genes are TRBV7-8 and TRBJ1-1; the D is unclear. Germline V CDR1 and CDR2: SGHVS, FQNEAQ. This CDR3 comprises 16 residues. V was cut by 1 base and J by 2 bases, with 14 bases left in between. This chain's CDR3 is CASSLGPLDFNTEAFF. CDR3 bases: TGTGCCAGCAGCTTAGGCCCTCTGGACTTCAACACTGAAGCTTTCTTT.

V usage is TRBV6-2 or TRBV6-3 and J usage is TRBJ1-4; D gene ambiguous. Per germline, CDR1 MNHEY and CDR2 SVGEGT. The CDR3 totals 15 residues. The germline V and J ends were trimmed by 5 bases and 7 bases, with 17 bases remaining between them. The CDR3 sequence: CASSQYNRGPEKLFF. The CDR3 bases are TGTGCCAGCAGTCAATACAACCGAGGTCCTGAAAAACTGTTTTTT.

The chain employs TRBV9 and TRBJ2-1; 9 bases line up with TRBD2. Germline V gene data show CDR1 as SGDLS and CDR2 as YYNGEE. The CDR3 has 14 amino acids. Losses at the gene ends were 4 bases for V and 4 bases for J; bases not matched to a gene: 3. CDR3 residues: CASSSSGGYNEQFF. Here the CDR3 DNA reads TGTGCCAGCAGCAGTAGCGGGGGTTACAATGAGCAGTTCTTC.

The genes are TRBV9 and TRBJ1-3, with D hard to call. CDR1 is SGDLS, CDR2 YYNGEE, per germline. The CDR3 length is 14 residues. V was trimmed by 7 bases and J by 0 bases, leaving 11 bases between them. CDR3 sequence: CASGSGASGNTIYF. Here the CDR3 DNA reads TGTGCCAGCGGCTCTGGAGCCTCTGGAAACACCATATATTTT.

The chain has TRBV6-1 and TRBJ1-1, with no clear D. Trimming stripped 3 bases from V and 7 bases from J, with 15 bases between. The CDR3 totals 14 residues. Germline values: CDR1 MNHNS, CDR2 SASEGT. The CDR3 sequence is CASSEEGRDGEAFF. For the CDR3, the DNA is TGTGCCAGCAGTGAGGAAGGGAGGGATGGTGAAGCTTTCTTT.

The J gene is TRBJ2-6, the V gene TRBV2, with TRBD1 identical over 7 bases. Germline V lookup: CDR1 SNHLY, CDR2 FYNNEI. This CDR3 is 14 amino acids long. V gave up 5 bases and J gave up 2 bases; unmatched junction bases: 0. CDR3 protein: CASSTGAGANVLTF. DNA of the CDR3: TGTGCCAGCAGTACAGGGGCTGGGGCCAACGTCCTGACTTTC.

This sequence joins TRBV10-3 and TRBJ2-1; D possibly corresponds to TRBD2 (5 bases). V was cut by 6 bases and J by 1 base, with 7 bases left in between. The CDR3 has 13 residues. Germline CDR1 reads ENHRY; CDR2 reads SYGVKD. The CDR3, as DNA: TGTGCCATCAGGGGCGGGTCCTACAATGAGCAGTTCTTC. It translates to CAIRGGSYNEQFF.

The rearrangement joins TRBV20-1 to TRBJ2-7; no definite D call. Trimming stripped 5 bases from V and 5 bases from J, with 10 bases between. This CDR3 spans 11 amino acids. The germline V gene has CDR1 DFQATT and CDR2 SNEGSKA (reference sequence). The DNA of the CDR3 is TGCAGTGCTCCCCTAGTGCACGAGCAGTACTTC. Its protein product is CSAPLVHEQYF.

The V and J genes are TRBV19 and TRBJ2-7, with D possibly matching TRBD2 (6 bases). Germline values: CDR1 LNHDA, CDR2 SQIVND (reference sequence). The CDR3 runs 15 residues. V shed 3 bases and J shed 6 bases, with 18 bases lying between them. CDR3 nucleotides: TGTGCCAGTAGTATTCAGCGGGCGGTTCTGGGCGAGCAGTACTTC. This gives the protein CASSIQRAVLGEQYF.

The chain uses TRBV7-9 and TRBJ2-4; TRBD2 might be the D (5 bases). Germline CDR1 reads SEHNR; CDR2 reads FQNEAQ (reference sequence). This CDR3 region has 17 residues. The V end lost 3 bases, the J end lost 2 bases, and 17 bases lay between the germline ends. CDR3 protein: CASSLSSTGTTKNIQYF. In DNA, the CDR3 is TGTGCCAGCAGCTTGTCGTCGACGGGAACGACCAAAAACATTCAGTACTTC.

The chain links TRBV24-1 to TRBJ2-2; 7 nucleotides agree with TRBD1. The CDR3 has 15 residues. From germline, CDR1 is KGHDR and CDR2 SFDVKD. After removal of 5 bases from V and 3 bases from J, the junction contained 5 bases not matched to a gene. Here the CDR3 reads CATSVGTVDTGELFF. The CDR3 bases are TGTGCCACCAGTGTTGGGACAGTGGACACCGGGGAGCTGTTTTTT.

The rearrangement joins TRBV6-5 to TRBJ1-1; D is unclear. V was trimmed by 6 bases and J by 7 bases, leaving 3 bases between them. The CDR3 is 9 residues long. Germline V gene lookup returns CDR1 MNHEY and CDR2 SVGAGI. CDR3 loop: CASSREAFF. The CDR3 DNA is TGTGCCAGCAGCCGTGAAGCTTTCTTT.

V is TRBV5-1 and J is TRBJ1-2, with D perhaps TRBD1 (6 bases). The CDR3 length is 15 residues. Germline assignment: CDR1 SGHRS and CDR2 YFSETQ. V lost 0 bases to trimming and J lost 3 bases, with 12 bases between them. The CDR3, as DNA: TGCGCCAGCAGCTTGGCAGGGGAAGGGGACTATGGCTACACCTTC. It translates to CASSLAGEGDYGYTF.

This clone was picked up one time. The chain recombines TRBV7-7 with TRBJ2-5, with a weak D call TRBD2 (6 bases). CDR1 SSHAT and CDR2 FNYEAQ come from the germline V gene (reference sequence). There are 15 residues in the CDR3. Trimming cost V 4 bases and J 5 bases, with 17 bases left between them. CDR3 nucleotides: TGTGCCAGCAGCTCCGGGTGGGGCGGGGAGGAGACCCAGTACTTC. It codes for CASSSGWGGEETQYF.

The chain joins TRBV18 to TRBJ2-7; D unresolved. V shed 3 bases and J shed 4 bases, with 7 bases lying between them. The CDR3 contains 12 residues. Germline V gene data show CDR1 as KGHSH and CDR2 as LQKENI. The DNA for the CDR3 is TGTGCCAGCTCACCTGCGATTTACGAGCAGTACTTC. Translated: CASSPAIYEQYF.

The V gene is TRBV11-2, the J gene TRBJ1-4; maybe TRBD1 (5 bases). V was clipped by 5 bases and J by 5 bases, with 15 bases between them. This CDR3 contains 15 residues. The germline V gene encodes CDR1 SGHAT and CDR2 FQNNGV. The chain's CDR3 is CASSQAGTGNEKLFF. The CDR3 DNA reads as TGTGCCAGCAGCCAGGCGGGGACGGGGAATGAAAAACTGTTTTTT.

J is TRBJ2-1 and V is TRBV28; 13 bases match TRBD2. With V trimmed by 4 bases and J by 7 bases, 4 bases remained unmatched. From germline, CDR1 is MDHEN and CDR2 SYDVKM. This CDR3 region has 15 residues. For the CDR3, the DNA is TGTGCCAGCAGTTCGACTAGCGGGAGGAGTAATGAGCAGTTCTTC. It translates to CASSSTSGRSNEQFF.

This chain uses TRBV28 with TRBJ2-1; 7 nucleotides match TRBD2. Germline V gene data show CDR1 as MDHEN and CDR2 as SYDVKM. This CDR3 region has 12 residues. V trimming: 5 bases; J trimming: 14 bases; junction bases outside the gene matches: 9. The CDR3 DNA follows: TGTGCCAGCAGTCCCCAATTGGGGGGGGAGTTCTTC. It codes for CASSPQLGGEFF.

In its sample, this clone was seen once. V gene TRBV3-1 (or the pseudogene TRBV3-2) combines with J gene TRBJ1-1; 7 nucleotides align to TRBD1. The ends lost 4 bases at V and 0 bases at J; junction bases unmatched: 5. CDR1 LGHDT and CDR2 YNNKEL come from the germline V gene (reference sequence). The CDR3 runs 15 residues. CDR3 residues: CASSPYRGLNTEAFF. In DNA form, the CDR3 reads TGTGCCAGCAGCCCTTACAGGGGCCTGAACACTGAAGCTTTCTTT.